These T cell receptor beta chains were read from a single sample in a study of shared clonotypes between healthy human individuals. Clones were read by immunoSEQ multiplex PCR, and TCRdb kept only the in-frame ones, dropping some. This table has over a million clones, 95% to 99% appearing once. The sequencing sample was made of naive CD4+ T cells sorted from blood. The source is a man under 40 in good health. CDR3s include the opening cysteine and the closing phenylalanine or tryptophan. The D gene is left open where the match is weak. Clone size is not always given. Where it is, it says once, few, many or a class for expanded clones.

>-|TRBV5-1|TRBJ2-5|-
TGCGCCAGCAGCGCTAGACAGATTCAGGAGACCCAGTACTTC
CASSARQIQETQYF
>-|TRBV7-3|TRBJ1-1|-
TGTGCCAGCAGGTACAGGGTGGCGAACACTGAAGCTTTCTTT
CASRYRVANTEAFF
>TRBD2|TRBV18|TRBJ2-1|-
TGTGCCAGCTCACCCCTAGCGGGAATCTACAATGAGCAGTTCTTC
CASSPLAGIYNEQFF
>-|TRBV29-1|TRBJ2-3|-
TGCAGCGTTGAAAAGGCTTCAGATACGCAGTATTTT
CSVEKASDTQYF
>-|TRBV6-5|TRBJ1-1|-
TGTGCCAGCAGTTACAGGGACGCAAACACTGAAGCTTTCTTT
CASSYRDANTEAFF
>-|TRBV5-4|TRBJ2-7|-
TGTGCCAGCAGCTTGCGCGCCAAAACCTACGAGCAGTACTTC
CASSLRAKTYEQYF
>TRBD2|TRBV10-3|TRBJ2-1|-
TGTGCCATCAGTGCTACTAGCGGGAGCCATGAGCAGTTCTTC
CAISATSGSHEQFF
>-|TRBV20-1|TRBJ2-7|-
TGCAGTGCTAGTTTGGACGAGCAGTACTTC
CSASLDEQYF
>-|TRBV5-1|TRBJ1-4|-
TGCGCCAGCAGCTTGGCGGGCCGGGTTAGTGATGAAAAACTGTTTTTT
CASSLAGRVSDEKLFF
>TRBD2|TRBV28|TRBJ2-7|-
TGTGCCAGCAGTTCCTCGGCCCGGACTAGCGGGAGTTTATCCTACGAGCAGTACTTC
CASSSSARTSGSLSYEQYF
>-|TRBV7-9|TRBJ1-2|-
TGTGCCAGCAGCCCATTCGTGGAACAGGGAGTAGTTTTGCGTTACACCTTC
CASSPFVEQGVVLRYTF
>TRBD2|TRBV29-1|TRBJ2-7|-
TGCAGCGTTGAACTAGCGGGGCCCTACGAGCAGTACTTC
CSVELAGPYEQYF
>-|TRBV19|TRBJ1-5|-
TGTGCGAGCTGGGAAAATAATCAGCCCCAGCATTTT
CASWENNQPQHF
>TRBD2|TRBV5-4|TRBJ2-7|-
TGTGCCAGCAGCCCACCGGGACTAGCGGGAGGCGGATCCTACGAGCAGTACTTC
CASSPPGLAGGGSYEQYF
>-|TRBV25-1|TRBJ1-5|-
TGTGCCAGCAGTGAAGGGGATAGCAATCAGCCCCAGCATTTT
CASSEGDSNQPQHF
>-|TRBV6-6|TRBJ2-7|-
TGTGCCAGCATGTTACTGGAGCGGGACAGCTTTTCCGAGCAGTACTTC
CASMLLERDSFSEQYF
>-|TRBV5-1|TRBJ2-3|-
TGCGCCAGCAGCTTGGCCGGCAAAGGGGAGACAGATACGCAGTATTTT
CASSLAGKGETDTQYF
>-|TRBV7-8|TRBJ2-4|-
TGTGCCAGCAGCTTAGTGCCCGGGACTCTAGCCAAAAACATTCAGTACTTC
CASSLVPGTLAKNIQYF
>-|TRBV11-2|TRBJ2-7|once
TGTGCCAGCAGGTTCAACTCCGACGGGCCACATGAATACTTC
CASRFNSDGPHEYF
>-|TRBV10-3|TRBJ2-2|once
TGTGCCATCAGCGGGGTGGACACCGGGGAGCTGTTTTTT
CAISGVDTGELFF
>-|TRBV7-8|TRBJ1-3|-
TGTGCCAGCAGCTTAGCAGTGGCTGGAAACACCATATATTTT
CASSLAVAGNTIYF
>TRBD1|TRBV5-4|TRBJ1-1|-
TGTGCCAGCAGCTTCCGCCAGGGGGCTGAAGCTTTCTTT
CASSFRQGAEAFF
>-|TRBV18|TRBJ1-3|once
TGTGCCAGCTCGCACACGGACACGGGTGGAAACACCATATATTTT
CASSHTDTGGNTIYF
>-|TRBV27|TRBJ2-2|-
TGTGCCAGCAGTTTCGAAGGGGAGAACGGGGAGCTGTTTTTT
CASSFEGENGELFF
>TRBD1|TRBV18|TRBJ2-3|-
TGTGCCAGCTCACCACCGGGACAGGGTAGGGTCACAGATACGCAGTATTTT
CASSPPGQGRVTDTQYF
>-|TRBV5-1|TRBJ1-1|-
TGCGCCAGCAGCTCCAGGGGTTCGGGGGAAGCTTTCTTT
CASSSRGSGEAFF
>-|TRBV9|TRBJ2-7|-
TGTGCCAGCAGCTTCAGCCCCAGGACAGATACCTACGAGCAGTACTTC
CASSFSPRTDTYEQYF
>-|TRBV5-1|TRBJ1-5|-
TGCGCCAGCAGCTCCGGTCCAGAAAATCAGCCCCAGCATTTT
CASSSGPENQPQHF
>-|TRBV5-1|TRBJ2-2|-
TGCGCCAGCAGCCTAGTGGTCAGTAGCACCGGGGAGCTGTTTTTT
CASSLVVSSTGELFF
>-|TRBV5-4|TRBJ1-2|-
TGTGCCAGCAGCTTGTCCTACTATGGCTACACCTTC
CASSLSYYGYTF
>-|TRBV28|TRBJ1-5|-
TGTGCCAGCAGTTTCTCGTCCGGCAATCAGCCCCAGCATTTT
CASSFSSGNQPQHF
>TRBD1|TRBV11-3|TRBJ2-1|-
TGTGCCAGCAGCCCAGGGGGACAGGGATACAATGAGCAGTTCTTC
CASSPGGQGYNEQFF
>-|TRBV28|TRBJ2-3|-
TGTGCCAGCAGAAACCCCCGGATAGATACGCAGTATTTT
CASRNPRIDTQYF
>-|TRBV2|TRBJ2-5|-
TGTGCCAGCAGGCCAGGACAGCGGCAAGAGACCCAGTACTTC
CASRPGQRQETQYF
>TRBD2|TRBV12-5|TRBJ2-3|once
TGTGCTAGTGGTCCTAGCGGGAGCACAGATACGCAGTATTTT
CASGPSGSTDTQYF
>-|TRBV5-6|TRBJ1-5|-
TGTGCCAGCAGCTTGGGGGGCAGGAGCGGGATCAATCAGCCCCAGCATTTT
CASSLGGRSGINQPQHF
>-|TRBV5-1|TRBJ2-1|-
TGCGCCAGCAGCTTGGCCGTCAAGGTCGGCAATGAGCAGTTCTTC
CASSLAVKVGNEQFF
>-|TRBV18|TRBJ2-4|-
TGTGCCAGCTCACCACCGAATCAGCTAGCCAAAAACATTCAGTACTTC
CASSPPNQLAKNIQYF
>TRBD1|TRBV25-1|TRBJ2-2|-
TGTGCCAGCAGTGTGGACAGGGGTATCGGGGAGCTGTTTTTT
CASSVDRGIGELFF
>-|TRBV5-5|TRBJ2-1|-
TGTGCCAGCAGCTTGGATCAGTTTGGGCAGTTCTTC
CASSLDQFGQFF
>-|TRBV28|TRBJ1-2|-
TGTGCCAGCAGTTTGAGTAATCGCTATGGCTACACCTTC
CASSLSNRYGYTF